The 11 T cell receptor beta chains in this list originate from one sample, sequenced in a study of prognosis after radiotherapy for stage I lung cancer. Genomic DNA was subjected to two-round multiplex PCR for amplification of TCR beta CDR3. Primers specific to each TRBV and TRBJ gene were used in first-round PCR. In TCRdb, the multiplex PCR reads were re-called with MiXCR into one record per CDR3 protein. This table has fewer than 25,000 distinct CDR3 sequences, roughly 35% appearing once. The sample consisted of PBMCs, taken before or after stereotactic body radiation therapy (not recorded which). The origin of the receptors is a donor of 50 years or more with non-small cell lung cancer.

V gene TRBV12-3 or TRBV12-4 combines with J gene TRBJ2-1; no clear D gene. There are 14 residues in the CDR3. V was pared by 6 bases and J by 0 bases, with 9 bases between. In DNA, the CDR3 is TGTGCCAGCAGGTACTCGATCTCCTACAATGAGCAGTTCTTC. This gives the protein CASRYSISYNEQFF.

This clonotype was recorded a few times. A junction boundary mismatches the germline segment, possibly from a read error. V is TRBV6-2 or TRBV6-3 and J is TRBJ2-6; weak D call: TRBD1 (6 bases). The CDR3 consists of 15 residues. Germline V gene lookup returns CDR1 MNHEY and CDR2 SVGEGT. The CDR3 DNA is TGTGCCAGTAGCCAACAGGGCTCTGGGGCCAACTTCCTGACTTTC. Amino acids: CASSQQGSGANFLTF.

This clonotype was seen many times. The J gene is TRBJ2-7, the V gene TRBV30; possible D gene TRBD2, 5 bases. V lost 5 bases and J 3 bases, leaving 11 bases between the germline ends. Germline CDR1 is GTSNPN and CDR2 is SVGIG (reference sequence). The CDR3 consists of 12 residues. CDR3 DNA sequence: TGTGCCTGGGACGAGGGCCTCTACGAGCAGTACTTC. Its translation is CAWDEGLYEQYF.

This clonotype showed up many times. The rearrangement uses TRBV3-1 and TRBJ2-1, with unresolved D. The germline CDR1 and CDR2 sequences are LGHDT and YNNKEL (reference sequence). CDR3 length: 15 amino acids. V was trimmed by 0 bases and J by 0 bases, leaving 6 bases between them. The chain's CDR3 is CASSQDFSSYNEQFF. DNA for the CDR3: TGTGCCAGCAGCCAAGACTTTAGCTCCTACAATGAGCAGTTCTTC.

This clonotype has a single count. A far larger clone is just one base off, so this is likely a read error. V is TRBV6-4 and J is TRBJ2-7; unclear D gene. The CDR3 spans 11 residues. V was shortened by 6 bases and J by 3 bases, with 6 bases between the two germline ends. Germline CDR1 and CDR2: MRHNA and SNTAGT. CDR3 nucleotides: TGTGCCAGCAGAGGAAACTACGAGCAGTACTTC. It specifies CASRGNYEQYF.

The chain joins TRBV6-1 to TRBJ2-7; D is ambiguous. The V end lost 10 bases, the J end lost 1 base, and 11 bases lay between the germline ends. Looked up from germline, CDR1 is MNHNS and CDR2 is SASEGT. The CDR3 has 12 residues. CDR3 bases: TGTGCCACTGAATCGATATCCTACGAGCAGTACTTC. Translated: CATESISYEQYF.

This clonotype was seen at least ten times. The chain combines TRBV3-1 with TRBJ2-7; unclear D gene. The CDR3 contains 13 residues. V dropped 4 bases and J dropped 7 bases, with 14 bases sitting between them. Germline lookup yields CDR1 LGHDT and CDR2 YNNKEL (reference sequence). CDR3 in amino acids: CASSRIMNVEQYF. Written as DNA, the CDR3 is TGTGCCAGCAGCCGAATCATGAACGTGGAGCAGTACTTC.

This clonotype was detected ten times or more. The genes are TRBV18 and TRBJ1-2, with D unresolved. V was cut by 3 bases and J by 2 bases, with 7 bases left in between. The CDR3 is 13 residues long. Germline CDR1 KGHSH, CDR2 LQKENI. The CDR3 spells CASSPTQNYGYTF. CDR3 coding DNA: TGTGCCAGCTCACCCACGCAAAACTATGGCTACACCTTC.

By share, this clonotype ranks as medium-sized. This sequence joins TRBV12-3 or TRBV12-4 and TRBJ2-1, with 11 bases aligning to TRBD2. V dropped 5 bases and J dropped 6; count of bases not matched to a gene: 9. The CDR3 length is 16 residues. The CDR3 is CASSPSSGRPSNEQFF. As DNA, the CDR3 is TGTGCCAGCAGTCCCTCTAGCGGGAGGCCGTCCAATGAGCAGTTCTTC.

On this clonotype itself: With a far larger clone one base away, a read error is the likely cause. The chain has TRBV6-4 and TRBJ1-6; D is undetermined. Trimming left V 6 bases short and J 3 bases short, with 9 bases between. This CDR3 has 14 amino acids. The germline CDR1 and CDR2 sequences are MRHNA and SNTAGT. The CDR3 is CASRSKNYNSPLHF. In nucleotides, the CDR3 is TGTGCCAGCAGGAGTAAAAACTATAATTCACCCCTCCACTTT.

The chain joins TRBV11-2 to TRBJ1-1, with a weak D call TRBD1 (5 bases). This CDR3 has 17 residues. V lost 1 base to trimming and J lost 0 bases, with 15 bases between them. CDR1 and CDR2 from the germline V gene are SGHAT and FQNNGV. CDR3 in DNA: TGTGCCAGCAGCTTAGTAGCCGGGTACAGGATGAACACTGAAGCTTTCTTT. It specifies CASSLVAGYRMNTEAFF. Variable domain in full (rest from reference TRBV11-2 and TRBJ1-1): EAGVAQSPRYKIIEKRQSVAFWCNPISGHATLYWYQQILGQGPKLLIQFQNNGVVDDSQLPKDRFSAERLKGVDSTLKIQPAKLEDSAVYLCASSLVAGYRMNTEAFFGQGTRLTVV.